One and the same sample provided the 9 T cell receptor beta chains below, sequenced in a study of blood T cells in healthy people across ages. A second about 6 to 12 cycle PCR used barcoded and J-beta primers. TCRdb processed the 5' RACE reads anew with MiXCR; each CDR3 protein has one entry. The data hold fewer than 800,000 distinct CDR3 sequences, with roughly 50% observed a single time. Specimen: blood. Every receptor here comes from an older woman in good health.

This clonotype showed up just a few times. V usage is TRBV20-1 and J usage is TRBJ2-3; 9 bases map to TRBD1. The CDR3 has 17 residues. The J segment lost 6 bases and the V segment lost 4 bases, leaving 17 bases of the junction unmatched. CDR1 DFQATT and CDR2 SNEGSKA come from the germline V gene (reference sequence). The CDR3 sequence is CSANRFQKGQGGDTQYF. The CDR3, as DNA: TGCAGTGCTAACCGGTTCCAAAAGGGACAGGGAGGGGATACGCAGTATTTT.

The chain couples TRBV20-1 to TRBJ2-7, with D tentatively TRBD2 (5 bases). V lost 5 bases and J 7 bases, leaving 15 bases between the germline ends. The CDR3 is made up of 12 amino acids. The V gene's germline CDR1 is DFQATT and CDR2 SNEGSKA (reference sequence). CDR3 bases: TGCAGTGCTCCCCGTAGGGAGAATGAGCAGTACTTC. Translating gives CSAPRRENEQYF.

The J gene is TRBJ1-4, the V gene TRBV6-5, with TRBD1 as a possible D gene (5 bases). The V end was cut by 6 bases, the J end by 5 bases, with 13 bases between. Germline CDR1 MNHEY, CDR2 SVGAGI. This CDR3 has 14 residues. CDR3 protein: CASRNSEGNEKLFF. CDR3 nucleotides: TGTGCCAGCAGGAACAGTGAGGGGAATGAAAAACTGTTTTTT.

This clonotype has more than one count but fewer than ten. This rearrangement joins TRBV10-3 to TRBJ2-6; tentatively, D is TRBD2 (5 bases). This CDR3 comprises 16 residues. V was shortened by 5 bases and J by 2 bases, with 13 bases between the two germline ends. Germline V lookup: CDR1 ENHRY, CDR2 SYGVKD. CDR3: CAISPSSGAGANVLTF. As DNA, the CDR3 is TGTGCCATCAGTCCAAGTTCCGGGGCTGGGGCCAACGTCCTGACTTTC.

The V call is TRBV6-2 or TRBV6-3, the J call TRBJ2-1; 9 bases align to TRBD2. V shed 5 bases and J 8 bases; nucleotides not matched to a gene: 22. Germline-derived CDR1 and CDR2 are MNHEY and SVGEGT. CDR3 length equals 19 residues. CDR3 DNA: TGTGCCAGCAGTCCATTAACGTCAAGGGCGGCGGGAGGGCCTGATGAGCAGTTCTTC. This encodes CASSPLTSRAAGGPDEQFF.

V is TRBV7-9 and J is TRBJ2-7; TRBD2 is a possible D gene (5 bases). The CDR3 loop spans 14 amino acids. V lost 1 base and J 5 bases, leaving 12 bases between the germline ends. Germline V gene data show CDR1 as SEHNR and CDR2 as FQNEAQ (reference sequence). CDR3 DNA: TGTGCCAGCAGCTTAGGCCAGGTCGGGGACGAGCAGTACTTC. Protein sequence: CASSLGQVGDEQYF.

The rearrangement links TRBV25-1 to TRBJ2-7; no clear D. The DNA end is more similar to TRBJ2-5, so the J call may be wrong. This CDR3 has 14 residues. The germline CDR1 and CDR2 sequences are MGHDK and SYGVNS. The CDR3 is CASSEVKTRETQYF. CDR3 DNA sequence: TGTGCCAGCAGTGAAGTTAAGACACGGGAGACCCAGTACTTC.

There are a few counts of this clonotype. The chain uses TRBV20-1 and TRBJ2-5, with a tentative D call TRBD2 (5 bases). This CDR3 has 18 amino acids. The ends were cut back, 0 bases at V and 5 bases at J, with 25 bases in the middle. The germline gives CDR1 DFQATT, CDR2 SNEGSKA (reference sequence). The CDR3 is CSARDKRRVTTYVETQYF. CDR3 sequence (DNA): TGCAGTGCTAGAGATAAGCGGCGGGTAACTACCTATGTGGAGACCCAGTACTTC.

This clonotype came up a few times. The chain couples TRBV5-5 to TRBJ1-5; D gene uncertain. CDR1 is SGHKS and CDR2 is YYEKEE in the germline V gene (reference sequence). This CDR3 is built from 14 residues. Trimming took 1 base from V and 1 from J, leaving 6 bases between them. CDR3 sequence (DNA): TGTGCCAGCAGCTTGACCATAAGCAATCAGCCCCAGCATTTT. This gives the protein CASSLTISNQPQHF.